Below, 8 T cell receptor beta chains from the same sample are listed, as sequenced in a study of shared clonotypes between healthy human individuals. The assay was immunoSEQ multiplex PCR, and TCRdb's table has in-frame clones only and misses some. There are about 2.4 million clones in the sample; approximately 94% occur only once, and 0.36% lies in the top ten. Material for sequencing was naive CD4+ T cells from PBMCs. Subset given: CD45RA+ positively selected. These receptors were taken from a man between 18 and 35 years old in good health. Some clones in this sample may be carry-over from other donors' samples.

The chain carries TRBV5-1 and TRBJ2-7, with a weak D call TRBD2 (6 bases). In germline, CDR1 is SGHRS, CDR2 YFSETQ. V dropped 4 bases and J dropped 3 bases, with 11 bases sitting between them. The CDR3 sequence is 13 residues long. The CDR3 region is CASSPSGVYEQYF. The DNA for the CDR3 is TGCGCCAGCAGCCCATCGGGAGTCTACGAGCAGTACTTC. Full variable domain (rest looked up from reference TRBV5-1 and TRBJ2-7): KAGVTQTPRYLIKTRGQQVTLSCSPISGHRSVSWYQQTPGQGLQFLFEYFSETQRNKGNFPGRFSGRQFSNSRSEMNVSTLELGDSALYLCASSPSGVYEQYFGPGTRLTVT.

The CDR3 region is CASSPGTSGATSTDTQYF. In DNA form, the CDR3 reads TGTGCCAGCTCACCGGGGACTAGCGGGGCTACTAGCACAGATACGCAGTATTTT. The genes are TRBV18 and TRBJ2-3, with TRBD2 identical over 13 bases. V gave up 3 bases and J gave up 0 bases; unmatched junction bases: 6. The germline V gene encodes CDR1 KGHSH and CDR2 LQKENI. The CDR3 runs to 18 residues.

The V and J genes are TRBV5-1 and TRBJ2-7; D is undetermined. The CDR3 runs to 14 residues. CDR1 SGHRS and CDR2 YFSETQ come from the germline V gene. V lost 0 bases, J lost 4 bases, and 11 bases lay in between. The CDR3 DNA is TGCGCCAGCAGCTTGGCTACCAGTGAATACGAGCAGTACTTC. Translating it yields CASSLATSEYEQYF.

The rearrangement uses TRBV6-5 and TRBJ1-2; D uncertain. The V gene's germline CDR1 is MNHEY and CDR2 SVGAGI. Trimming removed 5 bases at V and 1 base at J, with 11 bases between. The CDR3 has 14 amino acids. CDR3 sequence reads: CASSPTPYNYGYTF. The DNA for the CDR3 is TGTGCCAGCAGTCCTACCCCCTATAACTATGGCTACACCTTC.

This chain joins TRBV29-1 and TRBJ1-2; the match to TRBD1 covers 7 bases. With V trimmed by 8 bases and J by 2 bases, 8 bases remained unmatched. This CDR3 spans 13 amino acids. CDR1 and CDR2 (germline): SQVTM, ANQGSEA. In DNA, the CDR3 is TGCAGCACTGCCCCGGGACAGAACTATGGCTACACCTTC. Translated: CSTAPGQNYGYTF.

The rearrangement uses TRBV2 and TRBJ1-1; no reliable D call. Trimming cost V 2 bases and J 0 bases, with 7 bases left between them. This CDR3 is built from 14 residues. Per germline, CDR1 SNHLY and CDR2 FYNNEI. CDR3 bases: TGTGCCAGCAGTGAATTACAGCTGAACACTGAAGCTTTCTTT. This codes for CASSELQLNTEAFF. Full variable domain (outside the CDR3, taken from reference TRBV2 and TRBJ1-1): EPEVTQTPSHQVTQMGQEVILRCVPISNHLYFYWYRQILGQKVEFLVSFYNNEISEKSEIFDDQFSVERPDGSNFTLKIRSTKLEDSAMYFCASSELQLNTEAFFGQGTRLTVV.

The rearrangement joins TRBV2 to TRBJ1-3; D remains unclear. The CDR3 covers 14 residues. The V and J ends lost 6 bases and 0 bases respectively, with 9 bases between them. Looked up from germline, CDR1 is SNHLY and CDR2 is FYNNEI. This CDR3 is CASRLIASGNTIYF. The CDR3 DNA reads TGTGCCAGCAGGTTAATCGCCTCTGGAAACACCATATATTTT.

The chain couples TRBV25-1 to TRBJ2-4; TRBD2 matches 14 bases. This CDR3 has 13 residues. Trimming removed 8 bases from V and 10 bases from J; junction bases left unmatched: 4. The germline CDR1 and CDR2 sequences are MGHDK and SYGVNS. This chain's CDR3 is CASQGLAGGIQYF. In DNA form, the CDR3 reads TGTGCCAGCCAAGGACTAGCGGGGGGTATTCAGTACTTC. The full variable domain, its missing parts supplied by reference TRBV25-1 and TRBJ2-4, is EADIYQTPRYLVIGTGKKITLECSQTMGHDKMYWYQQDPGMELHLIHYSYGVNSTEKGDLSSESTVSRIRTEHFPLTLESARPSHTSQYLCASQGLAGGIQYFGAGTRLSVL.